This TCR beta chain originates from a study of blood T cell repertoires in COVID-19. Study-level background: Acute and convalescent COVID-19 samples came from the United States, Italy and Spain. PBMCs, B-cell-depleted T cells, or T cells were the source of the cDNA or gDNA that made up the material.

In the authors' methods: Using reference gene primer amplification, nucleated cell counts were estimated. Method: immunoSEQ multiplex PCR; TCRdb's copy keeps in-frame clones and lacks some. V, J and clone size are taken as reported in that table, and D and trimming were inferred from the DNA itself. The table lists under 200,000 clones, over 70% of them singletons. V was pared by 0 bases and J by 2 bases, with 11 bases between. Per germline, CDR1 SGDLS and CDR2 YYNGEE. The CDR3 has 15 residues. The rearrangement uses TRBV9 and TRBJ1-2; D uncertain. The source of this sequence is a man aged 55 to 70 with acute or convalescent COVID-19. Sequenced input: peripheral blood. The CDR3 reads CASSVDKVRNYGYTF. In nucleotides, the CDR3 is TGTGCCAGCAGCGTAGATAAAGTCCGGAACTATGGCTACACCTTC.